These 17 T cell receptor beta chains originate from one sample sequenced in a study of blood T cell repertoires in COVID-19. Using immunoSEQ multiplex PCR, the repertoire was profiled, and TCRdb retains in-frame clones only, with some absent. In the table there are about 69,000 clones, approximately 90% of which are singletons. Material for sequencing was peripheral blood. These receptors were collected from a woman aged 55-70 years with active COVID-19.

The chain employs TRBV28 and TRBJ2-3; D is possibly TRBD1 (5 bases). Deletions cut 2 bases from V and 4 bases from J, with 22 bases between. This CDR3 has 18 residues. Germline CDR1 reads MDHEN; CDR2 reads SYDVKM. CDR3: CASSLGWRRETQADTQYF. The CDR3 DNA is TGTGCCAGCAGTTTAGGATGGCGACGCGAGACACAGGCAGATACGCAGTATTTT.

The chain has TRBV28 and TRBJ1-2; D is undetermined. CDR3 length equals 14 residues. Germline-derived CDR1 and CDR2 are MDHEN and SYDVKM. V lost 2 bases, J lost 4 bases, and 11 bases lay in between. CDR3 amino acids: CASSLGQQVYGYTF. The CDR3, as DNA: TGTGCCAGCAGTTTAGGCCAGCAGGTCTATGGCTACACCTTC.

CDR3 sequence reads: CASSFRQAGANVLTF. Written as DNA, the CDR3 is TGCGCCAGCAGCTTCCGACAGGCTGGGGCCAACGTCCTGACTTTC. The chain carries TRBV5-1 and TRBJ2-6; perhaps TRBD1 as D (6 bases). The CDR3 sequence is 15 residues long. Per the germline V gene, CDR1 is SGHRS and CDR2 is YFSETQ. V shed 2 bases and J shed 2 bases, with 8 bases lying between them. Full variable domain (remainder filled in from reference TRBV5-1 and TRBJ2-6): KAGVTQTPRYLIKTRGQQVTLSCSPISGHRSVSWYQQTPGQGLQFLFEYFSETQRNKGNFPGRFSGRQFSNSRSEMNVSTLELGDSALYLCASSFRQAGANVLTFGAGSRLTVL.

This clone showed up just a few times. The genes are TRBV6-5 and TRBJ1-6, with D perhaps matching TRBD1 (5 bases). The CDR3 has 13 residues. CDR1 is MNHEY and CDR2 is SVGAGI in the germline V gene. The ends were cut back, 7 bases at V and 4 bases at J, with 8 bases in the middle. The CDR3 is CASTAGYNSPLHF. The CDR3 nucleotides are TGTGCCAGCACGGCAGGGTATAATTCACCCCTCCACTTT.

The rearrangement uses TRBV6-5 and TRBJ2-7; 8 nucleotides match TRBD1. The CDR3 is 14 amino acids. Trimming took 6 bases from V and 2 from J; bases not matched to a gene: 6. CDR1 is MNHEY and CDR2 is SVGAGI in the germline V gene. CDR3 DNA: TGTGCCAGCAGGTCTTGGGACAGGCCCTACGAGCAGTACTTC. This sequence encodes CASRSWDRPYEQYF.

The genes are TRBV28 and TRBJ1-6, with 7 bases identical to TRBD1. CDR1 is MDHEN and CDR2 is SYDVKM in the germline V gene. CDR3 size: 15 residues. J was trimmed by 3 bases and V by 5 bases; bases with no gene match: 4. DNA of the CDR3: TGTGCCAGCAGTACCGGACAGGTCTATAATTCACCCCTCCACTTT. It yields the protein CASSTGQVYNSPLHF.

This clone was counted only a few times. The rearrangement joins TRBV7-8 to TRBJ2-5; 9 bases agree with TRBD1. The CDR3 sequence is 13 residues long. Per the germline V gene, CDR1 is SGHVS and CDR2 is FQNEAQ. The trim removed 4 bases at V and 5 bases at J, leaving 2 bases unmatched. In nucleotides, the CDR3 is TGTGCCAGCAGCTCCGGACAGGGGGAGACCCAGTACTTC. Encoded protein: CASSSGQGETQYF.

The chain recombines TRBV7-9 with TRBJ2-1; 9 nucleotides align to TRBD2. Germline V gives CDR1 SEHNR, CDR2 FQNEAQ (reference sequence). Trimming at V came to 1 base and at J to 4 bases, leaving 2 bases not matched to a gene. This CDR3 comprises 15 residues. This CDR3 is CASSLVAGGYNEQFF. In DNA, the CDR3 is TGTGCCAGCAGCTTAGTCGCGGGAGGGTACAATGAGCAGTTCTTC.

This clone was recorded a few times. The rearrangement joins TRBV5-1 to TRBJ1-6; D might be TRBD1 (5 bases). The CDR3 runs to 13 residues. Germline loops: CDR1 SGHRS, CDR2 YFSETQ. Trimming pared 3 bases from V and 12 bases from J, leaving 13 bases between. The CDR3 loop is CASSSRAAEPLHF. CDR3 sequence (DNA): TGCGCCAGCAGCTCCAGGGCTGCCGAACCCCTCCACTTT.

This chain uses TRBV30 with TRBJ1-1; D gene unclear. Germline CDR1 is GTSNPN and CDR2 is SVGIG (reference sequence). The CDR3 is 13 amino acids. V was clipped by 2 bases and J by 0 bases, with 7 bases between them. The CDR3 nucleotides read TGTGCCTGGAGTCGGGAAGTGAACACTGAAGCTTTCTTT. This translates into CAWSREVNTEAFF. The complete variable domain, with remaining parts taken from reference TRBV30 and TRBJ1-1, reads SQTIHQWPATLVQPVGSPLSLECTVEGTSNPNLYWYRQAAGRGLQLLFYSVGIGQISSEVPQNLSASRPQDRQFILSSKKLLLSDSGFYLCAWSREVNTEAFFGQGTRLTVV.

This clone appeared a single time. This chain links TRBV3-1 (or the pseudogene TRBV3-2) with TRBJ1-5; D unresolved. The CDR3 has 14 residues. The V gene lost 4 bases and the J gene lost 0 bases, with 7 bases spanning the gap. Germline CDR1 reads LGHDT; CDR2 reads YNNKEL (reference sequence). DNA of the CDR3: TGTGCCAGCAGCCGGGCCTTTAGCAATCAGCCCCAGCATTTT. It encodes CASSRAFSNQPQHF.

The chain has TRBV11-2 and TRBJ1-2; tentative D call: TRBD1 (6 bases). V was pared by 8 bases and J by 8 bases, with 24 bases between. CDR1 is SGHAT and CDR2 is FQNNGV in the germline V gene. The CDR3 has 15 residues. CDR3 sequence reads: CASATYRRGAGGYTF. For the CDR3, the DNA is TGTGCCAGCGCTACTTACCGCCGGGGGGCAGGGGGCTACACCTTC.

The chain couples TRBV5-6 to TRBJ2-3, with D possibly being TRBD2 (5 bases). This CDR3 comprises 15 residues. V shed 7 bases and J shed 0 bases, with 15 bases lying between them. Germline V CDR1 and CDR2: SGHDT, YYEEEE. CDR3 bases: TGTGCCAGCTTCCAAAGAAGCGGCAGCACAGATACGCAGTATTTT. Protein sequence: CASFQRSGSTDTQYF.

The chain has TRBV25-1 and TRBJ2-7; TRBD1 aligns across 9 bases. Per the germline V gene, CDR1 is MGHDK and CDR2 is SYGVNS. Trimming took 1 base from V and 3 from J; bases not matched to a gene: 4. CDR3 length equals 15 residues. The CDR3 protein is CASSEFNRGRYEQYF. CDR3 sequence (DNA): TGTGCCAGCAGTGAATTTAACAGGGGGCGCTACGAGCAGTACTTC.

The table lists this clone with a count of one. The chain has TRBV28 and TRBJ1-5; no definite D call. Trimming shortened V by 8 bases and J by 4 bases, and 15 bases separated the two germline ends. The CDR3 is made up of 14 amino acids. Germline values: CDR1 MDHEN, CDR2 SYDVKM. Here the CDR3 DNA reads TGTGCCAGCGGTACAGCGGTGGGAAATCAGCCCCAGCATTTT. Translated, it gives CASGTAVGNQPQHF.

The chain is built from TRBV28 and TRBJ1-5, with 7 nucleotides matching TRBD1. The CDR3 loop spans 17 amino acids. The trim removed 5 bases at V and 1 base at J, leaving 11 bases unmatched. CDR1 is MDHEN and CDR2 is SYDVKM in the germline V gene. CDR3 in amino acids: CASSTTGDSGSNQPQHF. Here the CDR3 DNA reads TGTGCCAGCAGTACCACAGGGGATTCGGGGAGCAATCAGCCCCAGCATTTT.

This chain uses TRBV6-5 with TRBJ2-3; D may be TRBD1 (7 bases). V was pared by 5 bases and J by 4 bases, with 13 bases between. CDR3 length equals 14 residues. The germline V gene has CDR1 MNHEY and CDR2 SVGAGI. Written as DNA, the CDR3 is TGTGCCAGCAGTCGCGGGACAGTTCCAGATACGCAGTATTTT. Its translation: CASSRGTVPDTQYF.